A single sample is the source of the 8 T cell receptor beta chains below, sequenced in a study of pediatric ulcerative colitis. Method: immunoSEQ multiplex PCR; TCRdb's copy keeps in-frame clones and lacks some. Altogether roughly 19,000 clones are present, around 74% being singletons, with the ten largest covering roughly 6.6%. Rectal tissue came from one to two pinch biopsies taken at colonoscopy. Sequencing used gut tissue. All receptors come from a boy aged 10-17 years with moderate ulcerative colitis.

This rearrangement joins TRBV7-8 to TRBJ1-2; D not resolved. The CDR3 is 15 residues long. CDR1 and CDR2 (germline): SGHVS, FQNEAQ. Trimming took 5 bases from V and 1 from J, leaving 14 bases between them. This chain's CDR3 is CASSAHRALNYGYTF. The CDR3 DNA reads TGTGCCAGCAGCGCACACAGAGCCCTTAACTATGGCTACACCTTC.

J is TRBJ1-2 and V is TRBV30, with TRBD1 as a possible D gene (6 bases). CDR3 length: 15 amino acids. The V end was cut by 0 bases, the J end by 6 bases, with 17 bases between. Germline-derived CDR1 and CDR2 are GTSNPN and SVGIG (reference sequence). CDR3 amino acids: CAWSVGPQGLHGYTF. CDR3 bases: TGTGCCTGGAGTGTAGGGCCCCAGGGGTTACATGGCTACACCTTC.

The CDR3 bases are TGTGCCAGCAGTCCCGGGGCGAACACTGAAGCTTTCTTT. Translation gives CASSPGANTEAFF. The chain has TRBV6-5 and TRBJ1-1; perhaps TRBD1 as D (5 bases). The CDR3 has 13 amino acids. V was pared by 5 bases and J by 1 base, with 8 bases between. CDR1 and CDR2 from the germline V gene are MNHEY and SVGAGI.

This clone was seen a single time. The V call is TRBV5-5, the J call TRBJ2-7; D is unclear. Germline V gene lookup returns CDR1 SGHKS and CDR2 YYEKEE (reference sequence). The CDR3 sequence is 11 residues long. V shed 4 bases and J shed 4 bases, with 6 bases lying between them. The CDR3 DNA follows: TGTGCCAGCAGCCCCGGATACGAGCAGTACTTC. This encodes CASSPGYEQYF.

The gene calls are TRBV7-2 and TRBJ2-3, with TRBD2 matching 10 bases. This CDR3 contains 16 residues. Looked up from germline, CDR1 is SGHTA and CDR2 is FQGNSA. Losses at the gene ends were 0 bases for V and 4 bases for J; bases not matched to a gene: 4. CDR3 nucleotide sequence: TGTGCCAGCAGCTTAGCAGGGAGCGGGAGGGCAGATACGCAGTATTTT. It codes for CASSLAGSGRADTQYF.

Only a few counts were recorded for this clone. The rearrangement joins TRBV15 to TRBJ2-1; a possible D gene is TRBD2 (5 bases). Trimming shortened V by 3 bases and J by 4 bases, and 16 bases separated the two germline ends. Germline V CDR1 and CDR2: LNHNV, YYDKDF (reference sequence). The CDR3 has 16 residues. CDR3 amino acids: CATSRDLAGLYNEQFF. In DNA form, the CDR3 reads TGTGCCACCAGCAGGGACCTAGCTGGCCTTTACAATGAGCAGTTCTTC.

The CDR3 region is CASRRYSNQPQHF. CDR3 bases: TGTGCCAGCAGGAGGTATAGCAATCAGCCCCAGCATTTT. This chain joins TRBV5-8 and TRBJ1-5, with D hard to call. Germline lookup yields CDR1 SGHTS and CDR2 YDEGEE. The CDR3 spans 13 residues. With 5 bases removed from V and 0 bases from J, the gap between germline ends came to 6 bases.

This clone was observed a handful of times. This sequence joins TRBV10-2 and TRBJ2-3; the D gene is possibly TRBD2 (6 bases). Germline CDR1 WSHSY, CDR2 SAAADI. V lost 6 bases and J 3 bases, leaving 13 bases between the germline ends. The CDR3 totals 14 residues. The CDR3 sequence is CASSWVRGTDTQYF. The CDR3 DNA is TGCGCCAGCAGCTGGGTCCGGGGGACAGATACGCAGTATTTT.